One sample yielded the 15 T cell receptor beta chains listed below, sequenced in a study of shared clonotypes between healthy human individuals. Libraries were prepared by immunoSEQ multiplex PCR; TCRdb keeps only in-frame clonotypes and omits some of them. The sample consists of approximately 2,200,000 clones, 85% to 95% of them appearing once. Terminally differentiated effector memory CD45RA+ cells were excluded from the naive CD8 cells, which were CD45RO-negative and positively selected for CCR7. The sample consisted of naive CD8+ T cells from PBMCs. Receptors originate from a man in his late teens or twenties in good health. Some clones in this sample may be carry-over from other donors' samples.

The count of this clone is one. V is TRBV29-1 and J is TRBJ1-2; TRBD1 aligns across 8 bases. CDR3 length: 12 amino acids. J gave up 4 bases and V 7 bases, and 5 bases lay outside the gene matches. Germline loops: CDR1 SQVTM, CDR2 ANQGSEA. CDR3 amino acids: CSAPDRGYGYTF. CDR3 bases: TGCAGCGCCCCCGACAGGGGCTATGGCTACACCTTC.

This clone was seen a single time. The genes are TRBV7-9 and TRBJ2-1, with D unclear. This CDR3 has 16 amino acids. Per the germline V gene, CDR1 is SEHNR and CDR2 is FQNEAQ (reference sequence). The V end lost 1 base, the J end lost 6 bases, and 16 bases lay between the germline ends. CDR3 amino acids: CASSLGETMGSNEQFF. DNA of the CDR3: TGTGCCAGCAGCTTAGGGGAAACTATGGGAAGCAATGAGCAGTTCTTC.

The genes are TRBV5-5 and TRBJ1-2; D gene ambiguous. Looked up from germline, CDR1 is SGHKS and CDR2 is YYEKEE (reference sequence). This CDR3 is built from 14 residues. The V gene lost 2 bases and the J gene lost 2 bases, with 10 bases spanning the gap. CDR3 amino acids: CASSFSGPNYGYTF. The CDR3 nucleotides read TGTGCCAGCAGCTTTTCTGGACCAAACTATGGCTACACCTTC.

This rearrangement joins TRBV6-6 to TRBJ2-1; D unclear. V lost 8 bases to trimming and J lost 9 bases, with 11 bases between them. CDR1 is MNHNY, CDR2 SVGAGI, per germline (reference sequence). The length of the CDR3 is 11 residues. CDR3 nucleotides: TGTGCCAGCCACGGATCGGGTGAGCAGTTCTTC. It yields the protein CASHGSGEQFF.

The gene calls are TRBV7-2 and TRBJ2-7; TRBD2 matches at 10 bases. The CDR3 spans 15 residues. The germline V gene encodes CDR1 SGHTA and CDR2 FQGNSA. With 5 bases clipped from V and 2 bases from J, the junction kept 6 bases outside the gene matches. CDR3 sequence (DNA): TGTGCCAGCAGCCGAGGGCTAGCGGGAGCCTACGAGCAGTACTTC. Its protein product is CASSRGLAGAYEQYF.

The chain carries TRBV12-5 and TRBJ2-3; no definite D call. Deletions cut 1 base from V and 6 bases from J, with 11 bases between. CDR1 and CDR2 from the germline V gene are LGHNT and FRNRAP. This CDR3 comprises 14 residues. CDR3 region: CASGLEGITDTQYF. The CDR3 DNA is TGTGCTAGTGGTTTGGAAGGGATCACGGATACGCAGTATTTT.

The chain carries TRBV27 and TRBJ2-1; 11 nucleotides agree with TRBD2. Germline loops: CDR1 MNHEY, CDR2 SMNVEV (reference sequence). The CDR3 is made up of 16 amino acids. After removal of 6 bases from V and 1 base from J, the junction contained 5 bases not matched to a gene. The CDR3 nucleotides are TGTGCCAGCAGACTTAGCGGGAGGGGGTCCTACAATGAGCAGTTCTTC. Protein: CASRLSGRGSYNEQFF.

The J gene is TRBJ2-7, the V gene TRBV4-1; 8 bases match TRBD1. Germline V gene sequence: CDR1 MGHRA, CDR2 YSYEKL. The CDR3 runs to 14 residues. V lost 0 bases to trimming and J lost 5 bases; unmatched junction nucleotides: 3. CDR3 nucleotide sequence: TGCGCCAGCAGCCAAGACAGGGGGCGCAACGAGCAGTACTTC. Translating it yields CASSQDRGRNEQYF.

This rearrangement joins TRBV11-1 to TRBJ1-1; D ambiguous. V was cut by 5 bases and J by 4 bases, with 20 bases left in between. Germline V lookup: CDR1 SGHAT, CDR2 FQDESV (reference sequence). The CDR3 totals 16 residues. The CDR3 DNA reads as TGTGCCAGCAGCCGCCTACTGGAGGGATTAGCCACTGAAGCTTTCTTT. This translates into CASSRLLEGLATEAFF.

The rearrangement joins TRBV9 to TRBJ2-7; no reliable D call. V shed 7 bases and J shed 6 bases, with 11 bases lying between them. CDR1 and CDR2 (germline): SGDLS, YYNGEE. This CDR3 is 11 amino acids long. The CDR3 here is CASAQSGEQYF. The CDR3 nucleotides are TGTGCCAGCGCCCAGAGTGGCGAGCAGTACTTC.

About this clone: Additional DNA sequences in this sample encode the identical CDR3. The chain recombines TRBV4-3 with TRBJ1-1; D call uncertain. The CDR3 totals 14 residues. V was shortened by 0 bases and J by 5 bases, with 10 bases between the two germline ends. Germline-derived CDR1 and CDR2 are LGHNA and YSLEER. The CDR3 sequence: CASSQDPAGTEAFF. The DNA for the CDR3 is TGCGCCAGCAGCCAAGATCCAGCGGGAACTGAAGCTTTCTTT.

The chain uses TRBV10-3 and TRBJ2-6; 7 bases are a match to TRBD1. Germline V gene lookup returns CDR1 ENHRY and CDR2 SYGVKD. The CDR3 is made up of 13 amino acids. V gave up 8 bases and J gave up 6 bases; unmatched junction bases: 4. In DNA form, the CDR3 reads TGTGCCATCCGGGACAGCCAGGCCAACGTCCTGACTTTC. Its protein product is CAIRDSQANVLTF.

The V gene is TRBV7-9, the J gene TRBJ2-4, with 7 bases that match TRBD1. V lost 5 bases, J lost 6 bases, and 7 bases stayed unmatched. Germline V CDR1 and CDR2: SEHNR, FQNEAQ (reference sequence). This CDR3 spans 14 amino acids. The CDR3 is CASSPPGTANIQYF. CDR3 sequence (DNA): TGTGCCAGCAGCCCACCAGGGACAGCAAACATTCAGTACTTC.

The chain couples TRBV30 to TRBJ2-3, with 7 bases aligning to TRBD2. The CDR3 is made up of 15 amino acids. Germline V gives CDR1 GTSNPN, CDR2 SVGIG (reference sequence). V lost 3 bases to trimming and J lost 3 bases; unmatched junction nucleotides: 9. This CDR3 is CAWSVGAGLTDTQYF. The CDR3 DNA sequence: TGTGCCTGGAGCGTCGGAGCGGGACTAACAGATACGCAGTATTTT.

This sequence joins TRBV7-9 and TRBJ1-2, with D uncertain. V shed 5 bases and J shed 7 bases, with 20 bases lying between them. Germline-derived CDR1 and CDR2 are SEHNR and FQNEAQ (reference sequence). The CDR3 consists of 15 residues. The CDR3 reads CASSLVPEGASGYTF. The CDR3 DNA is TGTGCCAGCAGCCTAGTGCCGGAGGGTGCGTCTGGCTACACCTTC. Variable domain in full (rest from reference TRBV7-9 and TRBJ1-2): DTGVSQNPRHKITKRGQNVTFRCDPISEHNRLYWYRQTLGQGPEFLTYFQNEAQLEKSRLLSDRFSAERPKGSFSTLEIQRTEQGDSAMYLCASSLVPEGASGYTFGSGTRLTVV.